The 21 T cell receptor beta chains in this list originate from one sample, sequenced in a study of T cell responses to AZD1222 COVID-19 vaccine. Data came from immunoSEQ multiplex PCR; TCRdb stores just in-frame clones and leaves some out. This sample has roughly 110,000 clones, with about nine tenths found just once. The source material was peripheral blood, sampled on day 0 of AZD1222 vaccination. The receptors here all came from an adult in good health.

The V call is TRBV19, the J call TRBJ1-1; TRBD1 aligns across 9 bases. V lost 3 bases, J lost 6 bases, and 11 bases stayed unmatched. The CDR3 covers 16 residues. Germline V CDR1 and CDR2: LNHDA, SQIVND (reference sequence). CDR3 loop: CASSMKGTGLIAEAFF. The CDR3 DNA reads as TGTGCCAGTAGTATGAAGGGGACAGGGCTTATAGCTGAAGCTTTCTTT.

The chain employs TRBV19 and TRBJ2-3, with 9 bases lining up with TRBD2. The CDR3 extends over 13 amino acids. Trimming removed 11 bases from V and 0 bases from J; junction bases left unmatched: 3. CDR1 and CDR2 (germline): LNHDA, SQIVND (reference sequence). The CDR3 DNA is TGTGCCTGCAGCGGGGGGAGCACAGATACGCAGTATTTT. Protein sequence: CACSGGSTDTQYF.

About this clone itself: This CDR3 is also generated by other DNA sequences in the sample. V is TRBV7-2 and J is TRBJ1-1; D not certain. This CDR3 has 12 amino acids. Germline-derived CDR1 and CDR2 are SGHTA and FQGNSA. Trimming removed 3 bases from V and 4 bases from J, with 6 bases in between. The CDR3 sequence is CASSFLGTEAFF. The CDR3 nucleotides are TGTGCCAGCAGCTTTTTAGGCACTGAAGCTTTCTTT. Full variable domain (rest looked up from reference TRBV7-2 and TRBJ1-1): GAGVSQSPSNKVTEKGKDVELRCDPISGHTALYWYRQSLGQGLEFLIYFQGNSAPDKSGLPSDRFSAERTGGSVSTLTIQRTQQEDSAVYLCASSFLGTEAFFGQGTRLTVV.

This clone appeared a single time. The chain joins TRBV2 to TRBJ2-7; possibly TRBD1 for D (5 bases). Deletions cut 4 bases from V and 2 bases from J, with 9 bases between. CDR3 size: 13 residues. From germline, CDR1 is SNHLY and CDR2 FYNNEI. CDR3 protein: CASSGLGPYEQYF. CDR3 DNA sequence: TGTGCCAGCAGTGGGTTGGGGCCCTACGAGCAGTACTTC.

CDR3 sequence reads: CASSTGTSGFEQYF. The CDR3 bases are TGTGCCAGCAGCACCGGGACTAGCGGCTTCGAGCAGTACTTC. The genes are TRBV7-6 and TRBJ2-7; 11 bases map to TRBD2. This CDR3 is built from 14 residues. The germline CDR1 and CDR2 sequences are SGHVS and FNYEAQ. Trimming removed 5 bases from V and 6 bases from J; junction bases left unmatched: 6.

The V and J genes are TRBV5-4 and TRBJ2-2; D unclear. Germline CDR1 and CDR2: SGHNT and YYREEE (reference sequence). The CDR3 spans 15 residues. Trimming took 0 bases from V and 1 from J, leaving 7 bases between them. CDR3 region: CASSLGQWNTGELFF. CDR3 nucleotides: TGTGCCAGCAGCTTGGGGCAGTGGAACACCGGGGAGCTGTTTTTT.

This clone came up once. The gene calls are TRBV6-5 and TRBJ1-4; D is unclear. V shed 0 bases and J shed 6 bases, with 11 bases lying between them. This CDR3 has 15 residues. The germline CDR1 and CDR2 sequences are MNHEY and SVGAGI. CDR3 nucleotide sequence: TGTGCCAGCAGTTACTCCCGACACGCGGATGAAAAACTGTTTTTT. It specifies CASSYSRHADEKLFF.

CDR3: CASTGQDNYGYTF. The CDR3 coding sequence is TGTGCCAGCACCGGACAGGACAACTATGGCTACACCTTC. The chain joins TRBV18 to TRBJ1-2, with 7 bases matching TRBD1. The germline gives CDR1 KGHSH, CDR2 LQKENI. The CDR3 is 13 amino acids. V was clipped by 8 bases and J by 2 bases; unmatched bases: 5. Filled out from reference TRBV18 and TRBJ1-2, the complete variable domain reads NAGVMQNPRHLVRRRGQEARLRCSPMKGHSHVYWYRQLPEEGLKFMVYLQKENIIDESGMPKERFSAEFPKEGPSILRIQQVVRGDSAAYFCASTGQDNYGYTFGSGTRLTVV.

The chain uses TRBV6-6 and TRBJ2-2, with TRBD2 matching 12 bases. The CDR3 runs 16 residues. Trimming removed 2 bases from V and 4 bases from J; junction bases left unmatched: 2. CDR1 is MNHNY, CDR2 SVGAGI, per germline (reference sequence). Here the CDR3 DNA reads TGTGCCAGCAGTTACGAACTAGCGGGGGGCACCGGGGAGCTGTTTTTT. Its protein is CASSYELAGGTGELFF.

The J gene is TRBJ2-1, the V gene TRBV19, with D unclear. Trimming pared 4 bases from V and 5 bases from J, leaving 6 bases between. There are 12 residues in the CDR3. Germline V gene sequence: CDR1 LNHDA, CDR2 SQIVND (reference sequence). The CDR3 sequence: CASSSRNNEQFF. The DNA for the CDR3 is TGTGCCAGTAGTAGCCGGAACAATGAGCAGTTCTTC. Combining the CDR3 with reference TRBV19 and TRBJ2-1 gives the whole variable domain DGGITQSPKYLFRKEGQNVTLSCEQNLNHDAMYWYRQDPGQGLRLIYYSQIVNDFQKGDIAEGYSVSREKKESFPLTVTSAQKNPTAFYLCASSSRNNEQFFGPGTRLTVL.

The CDR3 sequence is CASSSHLRGYNEQFF. The CDR3 DNA sequence: TGTGCCAGCAGCTCCCACTTGCGGGGGTACAATGAGCAGTTCTTC. This chain links TRBV11-3 with TRBJ2-1, with TRBD2 matching over 7 bases. After removal of 4 bases from V and 4 bases from J, the junction contained 7 bases not matched to a gene. The CDR3 has 15 amino acids. The germline CDR1 and CDR2 sequences are SGHNT and YENEEA. The full variable domain, rest sourced from reference TRBV11-3 and TRBJ2-1, is EAGVVQSPRYKIIEKKQPVAFWCNPISGHNTLYWYLQNLGQGPELLIRYENEEAVDDSQLPKDRFSAERLKGVDSTLKIQPAELGDSAVYLCASSSHLRGYNEQFFGPGTRLTVL.

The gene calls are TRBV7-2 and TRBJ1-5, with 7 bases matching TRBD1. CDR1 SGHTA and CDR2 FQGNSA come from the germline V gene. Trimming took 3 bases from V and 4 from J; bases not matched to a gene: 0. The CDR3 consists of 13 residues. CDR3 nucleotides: TGTGCCAGCAGCTTGGACAGGAATCAGCCCCAGCATTTT. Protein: CASSLDRNQPQHF.

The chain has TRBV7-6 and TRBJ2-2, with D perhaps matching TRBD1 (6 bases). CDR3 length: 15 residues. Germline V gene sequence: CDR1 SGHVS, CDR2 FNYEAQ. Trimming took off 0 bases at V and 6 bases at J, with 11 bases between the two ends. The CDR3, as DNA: TGTGCCAGCAGCTTAGCATCAGGGGTCGCCGGGGAGCTGTTTTTT. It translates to CASSLASGVAGELFF.

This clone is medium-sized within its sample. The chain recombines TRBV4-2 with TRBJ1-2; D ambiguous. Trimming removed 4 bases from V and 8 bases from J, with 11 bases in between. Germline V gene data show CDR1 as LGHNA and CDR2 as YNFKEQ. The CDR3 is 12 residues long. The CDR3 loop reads CASSLSDWGYTF. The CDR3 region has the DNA TGTGCCAGCAGCCTTTCCGACTGGGGCTACACCTTC.

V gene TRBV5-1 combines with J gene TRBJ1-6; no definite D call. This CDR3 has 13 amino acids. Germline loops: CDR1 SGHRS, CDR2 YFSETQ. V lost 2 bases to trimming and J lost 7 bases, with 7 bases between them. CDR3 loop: CASSFGPNSPLHF. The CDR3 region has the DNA TGCGCCAGCAGCTTTGGACCGAATTCACCCCTCCACTTT.

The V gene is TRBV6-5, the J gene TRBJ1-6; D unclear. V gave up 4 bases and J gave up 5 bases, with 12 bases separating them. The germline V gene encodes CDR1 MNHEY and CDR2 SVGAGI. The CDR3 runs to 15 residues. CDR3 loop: CASSSGILNNSPLHF. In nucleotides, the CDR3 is TGTGCCAGCAGTTCCGGGATCCTTAATAATTCACCCCTCCACTTT.

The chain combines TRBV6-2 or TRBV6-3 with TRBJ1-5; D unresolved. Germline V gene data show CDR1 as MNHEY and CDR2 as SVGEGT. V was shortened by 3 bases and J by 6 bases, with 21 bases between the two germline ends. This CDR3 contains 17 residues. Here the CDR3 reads CASSYSASRGSSQPQHF. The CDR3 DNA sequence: TGTGCCAGCAGTTATTCTGCCTCTCGGGGATCAAGTCAGCCCCAGCATTTT.

The CDR3 is CASSLGGTADTQYF. Here the CDR3 DNA reads TGTGCCAGCAGCTTGGGGGGTACCGCAGATACGCAGTATTTT. V usage is TRBV3-1 (or the pseudogene TRBV3-2) and J usage is TRBJ2-3; perhaps TRBD2 as D (6 bases). The CDR3 runs to 14 residues. Germline V lookup: CDR1 LGHDT, CDR2 YNNKEL (reference sequence). V was shortened by 5 bases and J by 4 bases, with 13 bases between the two germline ends.

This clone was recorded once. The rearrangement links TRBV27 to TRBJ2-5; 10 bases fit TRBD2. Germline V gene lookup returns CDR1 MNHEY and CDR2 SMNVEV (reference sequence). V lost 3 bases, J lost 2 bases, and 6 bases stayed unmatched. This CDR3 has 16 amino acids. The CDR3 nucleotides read TGTGCCAGCAGTTTTGATCGGACTAGCGGACAAGAGACCCAGTACTTC. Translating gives CASSFDRTSGQETQYF.

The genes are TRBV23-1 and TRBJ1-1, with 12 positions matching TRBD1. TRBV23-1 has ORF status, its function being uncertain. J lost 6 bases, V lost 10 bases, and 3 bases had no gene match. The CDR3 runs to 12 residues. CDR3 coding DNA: TGCGCCATCGGGACAGGGGGCTCTGAAGCTTTCTTT. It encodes CAIGTGGSEAFF.

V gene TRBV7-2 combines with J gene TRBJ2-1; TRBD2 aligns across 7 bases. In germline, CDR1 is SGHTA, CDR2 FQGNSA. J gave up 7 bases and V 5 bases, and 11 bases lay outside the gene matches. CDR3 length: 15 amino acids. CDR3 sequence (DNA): TGTGCCAGCAGCCTCCATATGAGTAGCGGGAATGAGCAGTTCTTC. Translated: CASSLHMSSGNEQFF.